This entry concerns a single T cell receptor beta chain. The CDR3 length is 12 residues. Germline V gene sequence: CDR1 MGHRA, CDR2 YSYEKL. Trimming shortened V by 3 bases and J by 12 bases, and 14 bases separated the two germline ends. This specimen belongs to a study of blood T cells in healthy people across ages. Through a sample-barcoded 5' primer and a J-beta primer mix, a second PCR was run for roughly 6 to 12 cycles. TCRdb re-called the 5' RACE reads through MiXCR, storing one row per CDR3 protein. The table lists 800,000 to 950,000 distinct CDR3 sequences, almost 30% of them singletons. In addition, the sample was reused for a study of T cells of mothers and their children.

The rearrangement links TRBV4-1 to TRBJ1-1; D is possibly TRBD1 (5 bases). The source is a woman aged 40-49 years in good health. Sequencing was carried out using blood. The CDR3 sequence: CASSHQVGVSFF. The DNA of the CDR3 is TGCGCCAGCAGCCACCAAGTGGGGGTTTCTTTCTTT.